Presented here are 13 T cell receptor beta chains from one specimen sequenced in a study of shared clonotypes between healthy human individuals. The repertoire was sequenced with immunoSEQ multiplex PCR; TCRdb's copy has only in-frame clones and lacks some. Of 2 million to 2.5 million clones in the sample, roughly 90% were seen once. The sample consisted of naive CD4+ T cells from PBMCs. Specified subset: CD45RA+ positively selected. The receptors originated from a man aged 18 to 30 in good health. Some clones in this sample may be carry-over from other donors' samples.

The chain couples TRBV7-3 to TRBJ2-5; 12 nucleotides agree with TRBD2. V lost 8 bases and J lost 3; bases outside the gene matches: 10. CDR3 length: 16 amino acids. Per germline, CDR1 SGHTA and CDR2 FQGTGA. The CDR3 loop reads CASGPGLAGGEETQYF. As DNA, the CDR3 is TGTGCCAGCGGGCCAGGGCTAGCGGGAGGGGAAGAGACCCAGTACTTC.

With respect to this clone: In the same sample, other DNA sequences code for this CDR3. The chain links TRBV9 to TRBJ1-2; D ambiguous. The V gene lost 0 bases and the J gene lost 2 bases, with 5 bases spanning the gap. Germline CDR1 SGDLS, CDR2 YYNGEE. This CDR3 has 13 residues. The CDR3 region is CASSVDRNYGYTF. The CDR3 DNA is TGTGCCAGCAGCGTAGATCGGAACTATGGCTACACCTTC.

The V call is TRBV18, the J call TRBJ2-7, with D perhaps given as TRBD1 or TRBD2 (5 bases each). Germline V gene data show CDR1 as KGHSH and CDR2 as LQKENI. This CDR3 has 15 amino acids. V lost 5 bases to trimming and J lost 1 base, with 15 bases between them. DNA of the CDR3: TGTGCCAGCTCATCAGATGGGACCGCATCCTACGAGCAGTACTTC. Amino acids: CASSSDGTASYEQYF.

The chain joins TRBV5-4 to TRBJ2-7; 10 bases line up with TRBD2. The CDR3 has 14 residues. CDR1 is SGHNT, CDR2 YYREEE, per germline (reference sequence). V dropped 3 bases and J dropped 3; count of bases not matched to a gene: 3. This CDR3 is CASSSAGGGYEQYF. Here the CDR3 DNA reads TGTGCCAGCAGCTCAGCGGGAGGGGGCTACGAGCAGTACTTC.

J is TRBJ2-7 and V is TRBV5-5; a possible D gene is TRBD1 (5 bases). The V end was cut by 0 bases, the J end by 3 bases, with 13 bases between. The CDR3 runs 15 residues. The germline CDR1 and CDR2 sequences are SGHKS and YYEKEE (reference sequence). CDR3 residues: CASSLAREGGYEQYF. CDR3 bases: TGTGCCAGCAGCTTGGCCAGGGAAGGTGGCTACGAGCAGTACTTC.

V usage is TRBV7-3 and J usage is TRBJ2-3; 13 bases map to TRBD2. Germline loops: CDR1 SGHTA, CDR2 FQGTGA. The trim removed 2 bases at V and 4 bases at J, leaving 3 bases unmatched. The CDR3 runs 16 residues. CDR3 nucleotides: TGTGCCAGCAGCTTAGAACTAGCGGGAGGGCCAGATACGCAGTATTTT. This encodes CASSLELAGGPDTQYF. Full variable domain (rest looked up from reference TRBV7-3 and TRBJ2-3): GAGVSQTPSNKVTEKGKYVELRCDPISGHTALYWYRQSLGQGPEFLIYFQGTGAADDSGLPNDRFFAVRPEGSVSTLKIQRTERGDSAVYLCASSLELAGGPDTQYFGPGTRLTVL.

The V gene is TRBV28, the J gene TRBJ2-1; D is unresolved. CDR3 length: 12 residues. V was clipped by 8 bases and J by 1 base, with 6 bases between them. Germline V lookup: CDR1 MDHEN, CDR2 SYDVKM. CDR3 nucleotide sequence: TGTGCCAGCGGCCTGTCCTACAATGAGCAGTTCTTC. It codes for CASGLSYNEQFF.

The gene calls are TRBV28 and TRBJ1-5, with TRBD1 matching over 7 bases. Trimming removed 5 bases from V and 6 bases from J; junction bases left unmatched: 10. Germline-derived CDR1 and CDR2 are MDHEN and SYDVKM. This CDR3 has 15 residues. CDR3 in DNA: TGTGCCAGCAGTGCATGGACAGGACCGGGTCAGCCCCAGCATTTT. This sequence encodes CASSAWTGPGQPQHF.

The rearrangement joins TRBV5-1 to TRBJ2-1, with TRBD2 matching 11 bases. The CDR3 length is 16 residues. The V segment lost 0 bases and the J segment 8 bases; nucleotides outside the gene matches: 7. Germline V CDR1 and CDR2: SGHRS, YFSETQ. The DNA of the CDR3 is TGCGCCAGCAGCTTGGGGGCTAGCGGGAGGACGGATGAGCAGTTCTTC. Translated: CASSLGASGRTDEQFF.

CDR3: CASVPGQGRDTQYF. The CDR3 DNA reads TGTGCCAGTGTCCCGGGACAGGGAAGAGATACGCAGTATTTT. V usage is TRBV7-2 and J usage is TRBJ2-3; 9 bases map to TRBD1. Germline-derived CDR1 and CDR2 are SGHTA and FQGNSA. The CDR3 has 14 residues. V was clipped by 9 bases and J by 5 bases; unmatched bases: 9. Drawing the rest from reference TRBV7-2 and TRBJ2-3, the complete variable domain is GAGVSQSPSNKVTEKGKDVELRCDPISGHTALYWYRQSLGQGLEFLIYFQGNSAPDKSGLPSDRFSAERTGGSVSTLTIQRTQQEDSAVYLCASVPGQGRDTQYFGPGTRLTVL.

V gene TRBV28 combines with J gene TRBJ2-1; D not certain. The germline V gene encodes CDR1 MDHEN and CDR2 SYDVKM. V was trimmed by 2 bases and J by 12 bases, leaving 14 bases between them. The CDR3 has 13 amino acids. CDR3 amino acids: CASSLVSGGGQFF. Written as DNA, the CDR3 is TGTGCCAGCAGTTTAGTAAGTGGCGGTGGGCAGTTCTTC.

The rearrangement links TRBV29-1 to TRBJ1-1; 8 bases match TRBD1. The V gene's germline CDR1 is SQVTM and CDR2 ANQGSEA. CDR3 length: 14 residues. V lost 4 bases, J lost 0 bases, and 4 bases stayed unmatched. CDR3 loop: CSVGTDRVNTEAFF. CDR3 in DNA: TGCAGCGTTGGGACGGACAGGGTGAACACTGAAGCTTTCTTT. Based on the CDR3 plus reference TRBV29-1 and TRBJ1-1, the full variable domain is SAVISQKPSRDICQRGTSLTIQCQVDSQVTMMFWYRQQPGQSLTLIATANQGSEATYESGFVIDKFPISRPNLTFSTLTVSNMSPEDSSIYLCSVGTDRVNTEAFFGQGTRLTVV.

This chain links TRBV5-1 with TRBJ1-1; a possible D gene is TRBD1 (6 bases). Germline V gene data show CDR1 as SGHRS and CDR2 as YFSETQ. V dropped 4 bases and J dropped 4 bases, with 14 bases sitting between them. The CDR3 has 14 amino acids. CDR3 DNA sequence: TGCGCCAGCAGCCCAGCACAGGGTCCCACTGAAGCTTTCTTT. Protein sequence: CASSPAQGPTEAFF.